This T cell receptor (beta chain) is from a study of early T cells in non-severe SARS-CoV-2 infection. The study's findings and limits: The VDJdb matching leaned toward anti-spike CD8 responses and overlooked private and CD4 specificities.

As concerns this clonotype: Its antigen is undetermined.

TCRdb used MiXCR to reprocess the 5' RACE reads, holding one entry per CDR3 protein. The data contain more than 90,000 distinct CDR3 sequences, roughly 13% of them singletons. This clonotype originated in an adult who was a healthcare worker with PCR-confirmed SARS-CoV-2 infection or an uninfected control (not recorded which). Source material: whole blood.

The CDR3 DNA reads as TGCGCCAGCCGAATGGGGAGTTGGGATAATTCACCCCTCCACTTT. It translates to CASRMGSWDNSPLHF. The J gene is TRBJ1-6, the V gene TRBV5-1, with D uncertain. Trimming cost V 7 bases and J 5 bases, with 16 bases left between them. CDR3 length: 15 residues. Per germline, CDR1 SGHRS and CDR2 YFSETQ.